The 10 T cell receptor beta chains reported below all come from one sample, sequenced in a study of shared clonotypes between healthy human individuals. Sequencing was performed with immunoSEQ multiplex PCR; in TCRdb, only in-frame clones are kept and a portion is missing. In the table there are some 680,000 clones, around four fifths of which are singletons. Sequencing was carried out using memory CD4+ T cells sorted from blood. The subset denotes: CD45RA-negative fraction. These TCRs come from a woman in her twenties or thirties in good health.

This chain connects TRBV9 to TRBJ2-5; the D gene is possibly TRBD2 (6 bases). The last part of the DNA fits TRBJ2-7 better; the J call may be wrong. The V gene's germline CDR1 is SGDLS and CDR2 YYNGEE. CDR3 length: 15 amino acids. The CDR3 DNA reads as TGTGCCAGCAGCGTACGGGGCGGGGCCACCTACGAGCAGTACTTC. It translates to CASSVRGGATYEQYF.

The V and J genes are TRBV6-1 and TRBJ2-7; no firm D call. CDR3 size: 13 residues. Germline V CDR1 and CDR2: MNHNS, SASEGT. V was shortened by 5 bases and J by 2 bases, with 10 bases between the two germline ends. This chain's CDR3 is CASSLEPPYEQYF. The CDR3 DNA sequence: TGTGCCAGCAGTTTGGAACCGCCCTACGAGCAGTACTTC.

V and J are TRBV2 and TRBJ1-4; TRBD1 agrees at 8 bases. Germline V gives CDR1 SNHLY, CDR2 FYNNEI. The CDR3 has 15 amino acids. The V gene end was trimmed by 5 bases and the J gene end by 5 bases; junction bases not matched to a gene: 7. CDR3 nucleotide sequence: TGTGCCAGCAGTAAGACAGGGGTATTGAATGAAAAACTGTTTTTT. This codes for CASSKTGVLNEKLFF.

The chain employs TRBV4-1 and TRBJ1-1; a weak D match, TRBD1 (6 bases). Between the trimmed V and J ends, which lost 1 base and 4 bases, there was a span of 19 bases. This CDR3 has 17 residues. CDR1 is MGHRA and CDR2 is YSYEKL in the germline V gene. The DNA for the CDR3 is TGCGCCAGCAGCCAAGGGGGGGCCCGACGGCCACCCACTGAAGCTTTCTTT. Its translation: CASSQGGARRPPTEAFF.

The rearrangement links TRBV29-1 to TRBJ2-7; a possible D gene is TRBD1 (5 bases). Germline V gene data show CDR1 as SQVTM and CDR2 as ANQGSEA. This CDR3 has 12 residues. V lost 5 bases and J lost 7, with 15 bases in between. The CDR3 bases are TGCAGCGTTCGACAGTGGCTGGGGGAGCAGTACTTC. This codes for CSVRQWLGEQYF.

CDR3 in DNA: TGTGCCAGCAGTTACTCAGAGGTATCGGAGCAGTACTTC. It codes for CASSYSEVSEQYF. The chain couples TRBV6-6 to TRBJ2-7; D is uncertain. The CDR3 has 13 amino acids. V was trimmed by 0 bases and J by 7 bases, leaving 10 bases between them. Germline V gene lookup returns CDR1 MNHNY and CDR2 SVGAGI (reference sequence).

Remarks on this clone: The sample contains more than one DNA sequence encoding this CDR3. This sequence joins TRBV5-1 and TRBJ2-5; D may be TRBD1 (5 bases). Germline V gene lookup returns CDR1 SGHRS and CDR2 YFSETQ. V gave up 4 bases and J gave up 4 bases, with 11 bases separating them. CDR3 length: 13 residues. The CDR3 sequence is CASSTGHGETQYF. The CDR3 DNA reads as TGCGCCAGCAGCACAGGACATGGAGAGACCCAGTACTTC.

The chain links TRBV13 to TRBJ2-4, with 7 bases that match TRBD2. CDR1 and CDR2 from the germline V gene are PRHDT and FYEKMQ (reference sequence). Trimming at V came to 6 bases and at J to 13 bases, leaving 9 bases not matched to a gene. This CDR3 is built from 12 residues. The CDR3 coding sequence is TGTGCCAGCAGTTCTCGAGGGAGGGGACAGTACTTC. This translates into CASSSRGRGQYF.

The chain recombines TRBV19 with TRBJ1-5; 9 bases are shared with TRBD1. V gave up 5 bases and J gave up 5 bases; unmatched junction bases: 7. The CDR3 is 15 amino acids. CDR1 is LNHDA, CDR2 SQIVND, per germline (reference sequence). This chain's CDR3 is CASSDRGQGHQPQHF. The CDR3, as DNA: TGTGCCAGTAGTGACCGGGGACAGGGCCATCAGCCCCAGCATTTT. Full variable domain (missing parts from reference TRBV19 and TRBJ1-5): DGGITQSPKYLFRKEGQNVTLSCEQNLNHDAMYWYRQDPGQGLRLIYYSQIVNDFQKGDIAEGYSVSREKKESFPLTVTSAQKNPTAFYLCASSDRGQGHQPQHFGDGTRLSIL.

This clone has a count of ten or more. Different DNA sequences within this sample yield the same CDR3. The chain has TRBV4-1 and TRBJ1-5; D gene ambiguous. This CDR3 has 14 residues. V lost 0 bases and J 4 bases, leaving 7 bases between the germline ends. In germline, CDR1 is MGHRA, CDR2 YSYEKL. CDR3 loop: CASSQDEGNQPQHF. The CDR3 DNA follows: TGCGCCAGCAGCCAAGACGAGGGAAATCAGCCCCAGCATTTT.